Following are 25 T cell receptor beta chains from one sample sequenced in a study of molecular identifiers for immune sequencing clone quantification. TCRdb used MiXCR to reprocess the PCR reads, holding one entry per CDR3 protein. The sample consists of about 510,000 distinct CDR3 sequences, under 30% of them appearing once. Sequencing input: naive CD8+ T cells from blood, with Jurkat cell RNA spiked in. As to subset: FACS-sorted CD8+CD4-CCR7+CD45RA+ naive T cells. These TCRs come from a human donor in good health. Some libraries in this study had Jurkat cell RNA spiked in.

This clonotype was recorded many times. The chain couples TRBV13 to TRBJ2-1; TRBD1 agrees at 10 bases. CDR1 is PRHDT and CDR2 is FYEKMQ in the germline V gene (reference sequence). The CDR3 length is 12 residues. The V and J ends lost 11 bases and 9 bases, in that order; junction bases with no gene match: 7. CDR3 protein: CAGTGVNGEQFF. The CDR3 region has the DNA TGTGCCGGGACAGGGGTTAATGGTGAGCAGTTCTTC.

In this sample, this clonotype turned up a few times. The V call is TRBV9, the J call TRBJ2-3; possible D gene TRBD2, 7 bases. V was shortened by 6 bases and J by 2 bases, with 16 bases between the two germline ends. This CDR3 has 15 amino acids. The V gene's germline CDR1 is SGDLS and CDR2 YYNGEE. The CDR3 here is CASTRGGSSTDTQYF. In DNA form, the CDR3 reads TGTGCCAGCACAAGGGGGGGATCCTCCACAGATACGCAGTATTTT.

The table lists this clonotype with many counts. This CDR3 is CASSLSGGANNGDKNIQYF. CDR3 in DNA: TGTGCCAGCAGTTTAAGCGGGGGGGCCAACAATGGTGACAAAAACATTCAGTACTTC. The J gene is TRBJ2-4, the V gene TRBV12-3 or TRBV12-4; 10 nucleotides align to TRBD2. This CDR3 is built from 19 residues. V lost 2 bases, J lost 3 bases, and 13 bases stayed unmatched.

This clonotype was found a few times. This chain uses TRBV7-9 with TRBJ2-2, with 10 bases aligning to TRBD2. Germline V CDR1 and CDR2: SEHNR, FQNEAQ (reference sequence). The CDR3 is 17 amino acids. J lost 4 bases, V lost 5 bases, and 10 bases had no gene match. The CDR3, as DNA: TGTGCCAGCAGCACCCGCGAACTAGCGGGAAGCACCGGGGAGCTGTTTTTT. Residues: CASSTRELAGSTGELFF.

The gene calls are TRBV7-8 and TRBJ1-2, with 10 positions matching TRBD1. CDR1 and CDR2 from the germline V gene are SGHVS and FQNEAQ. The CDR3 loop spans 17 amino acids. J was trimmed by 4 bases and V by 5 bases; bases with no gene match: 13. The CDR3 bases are TGTGCCAGCAGCAGATTGACAGGGGGCAAGGGCTCCTATGGCTACACCTTC. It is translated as CASSRLTGGKGSYGYTF.

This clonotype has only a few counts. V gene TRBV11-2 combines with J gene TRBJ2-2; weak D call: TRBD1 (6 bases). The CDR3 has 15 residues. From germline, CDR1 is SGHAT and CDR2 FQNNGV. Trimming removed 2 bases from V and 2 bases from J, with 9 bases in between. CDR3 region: CASSLLGTNTGELFF. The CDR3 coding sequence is TGTGCCAGCAGCTTACTAGGGACAAACACCGGGGAGCTGTTTTTT.

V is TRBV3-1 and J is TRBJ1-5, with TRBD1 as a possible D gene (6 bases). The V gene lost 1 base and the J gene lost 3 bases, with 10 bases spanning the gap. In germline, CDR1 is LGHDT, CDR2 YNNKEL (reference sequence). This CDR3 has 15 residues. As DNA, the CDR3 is TGTGCCAGCAGCCAAGTTTCAGGGGACAATCAGCCCCAGCATTTT. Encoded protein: CASSQVSGDNQPQHF.

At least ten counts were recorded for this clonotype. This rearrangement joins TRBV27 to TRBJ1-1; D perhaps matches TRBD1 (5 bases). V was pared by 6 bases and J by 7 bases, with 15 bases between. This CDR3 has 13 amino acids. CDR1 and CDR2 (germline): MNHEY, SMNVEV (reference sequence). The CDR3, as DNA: TGTGCCAGCAGATCCGGGACCCCATATGAAGCTTTCTTT. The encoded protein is CASRSGTPYEAFF.

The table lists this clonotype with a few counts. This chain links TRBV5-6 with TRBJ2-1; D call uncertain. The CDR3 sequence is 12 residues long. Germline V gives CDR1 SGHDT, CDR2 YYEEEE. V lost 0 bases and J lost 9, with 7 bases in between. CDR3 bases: TGTGCCAGCAGCTTGGGATTTATTGAGCAGTTCTTC. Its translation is CASSLGFIEQFF.

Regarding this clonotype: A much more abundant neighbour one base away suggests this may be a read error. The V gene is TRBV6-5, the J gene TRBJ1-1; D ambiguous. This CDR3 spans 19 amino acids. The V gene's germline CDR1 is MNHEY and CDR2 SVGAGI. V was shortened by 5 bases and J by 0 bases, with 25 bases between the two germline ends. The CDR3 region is CASSDIVGGIYPMNTEAFF. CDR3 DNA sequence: TGTGCCAGCAGTGACATTGTTGGAGGAATTTATCCCATGAACACTGAAGCTTTCTTT.

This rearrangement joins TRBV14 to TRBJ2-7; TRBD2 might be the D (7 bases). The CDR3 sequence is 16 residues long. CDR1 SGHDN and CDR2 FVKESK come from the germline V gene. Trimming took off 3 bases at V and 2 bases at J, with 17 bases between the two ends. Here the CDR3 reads CASSHGWEGGTYEQYF. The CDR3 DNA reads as TGTGCCAGCAGCCACGGTTGGGAGGGGGGCACCTACGAGCAGTACTTC.

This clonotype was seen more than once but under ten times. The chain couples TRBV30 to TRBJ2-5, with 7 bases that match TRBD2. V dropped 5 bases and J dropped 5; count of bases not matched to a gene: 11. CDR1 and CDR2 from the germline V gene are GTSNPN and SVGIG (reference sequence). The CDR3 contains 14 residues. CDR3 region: CAWGFGAGVETQYF. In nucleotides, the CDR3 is TGTGCCTGGGGCTTTGGGGCGGGGGTGGAGACCCAGTACTTC.

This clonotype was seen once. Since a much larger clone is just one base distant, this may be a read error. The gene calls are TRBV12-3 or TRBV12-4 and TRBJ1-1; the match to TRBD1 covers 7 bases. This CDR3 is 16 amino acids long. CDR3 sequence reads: CDSSLGSGGPNTEAFF. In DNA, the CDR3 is TGTGACAGCAGTTTAGGTTCAGGGGGTCCGAACACTGAAGCTTTCTTT.

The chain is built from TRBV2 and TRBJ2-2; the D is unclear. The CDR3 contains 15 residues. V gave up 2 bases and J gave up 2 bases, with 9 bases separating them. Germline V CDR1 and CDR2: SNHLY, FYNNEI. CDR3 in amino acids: CASSESDFNTGELFF. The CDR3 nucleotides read TGTGCCAGCAGTGAAAGCGATTTTAACACCGGGGAGCTGTTTTTT.

CDR3 sequence: CASSLAQLAGDRAGELFF. The CDR3 nucleotides are TGTGCCAGCAGCTTAGCGCAACTAGCGGGAGATCGCGCCGGGGAGCTGTTTTTT. This chain links TRBV7-2 with TRBJ2-2, with 11 bases that match TRBD2. Germline V gene data show CDR1 as SGHTA and CDR2 as FQGNSA. The CDR3 length is 18 residues. V dropped 0 bases and J dropped 6; count of bases not matched to a gene: 9. Looking up the rest from reference TRBV7-2 and TRBJ2-2 gives the full variable domain: GAGVSQSPSNKVTEKGKDVELRCDPISGHTALYWYRQSLGQGLEFLIYFQGNSAPDKSGLPSDRFSAERTGGSVSTLTIQRTQQEDSAVYLCASSLAQLAGDRAGELFFGEGSRLTVL.

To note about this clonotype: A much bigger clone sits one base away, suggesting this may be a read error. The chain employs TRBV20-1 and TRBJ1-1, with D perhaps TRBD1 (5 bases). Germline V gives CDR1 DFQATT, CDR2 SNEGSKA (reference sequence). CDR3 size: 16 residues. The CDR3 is CSAGDPTGTMNTEAFF. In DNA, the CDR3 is TGCAGTGCTGGAGATCCTACGGGGACCATGAACACTGAAGCTTTCTTT.

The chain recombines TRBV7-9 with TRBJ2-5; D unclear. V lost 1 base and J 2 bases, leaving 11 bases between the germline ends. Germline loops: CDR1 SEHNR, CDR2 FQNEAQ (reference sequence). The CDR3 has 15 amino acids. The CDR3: CASSLGQRSQETQYF. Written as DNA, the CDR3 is TGTGCCAGCAGCTTAGGGCAGCGCAGTCAAGAGACCCAGTACTTC.

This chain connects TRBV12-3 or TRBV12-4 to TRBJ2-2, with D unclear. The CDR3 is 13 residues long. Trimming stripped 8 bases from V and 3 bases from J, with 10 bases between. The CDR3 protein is CASRFPDTGELFF. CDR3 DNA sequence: TGTGCCAGCCGCTTCCCCGACACCGGGGAGCTGTTTTTT.

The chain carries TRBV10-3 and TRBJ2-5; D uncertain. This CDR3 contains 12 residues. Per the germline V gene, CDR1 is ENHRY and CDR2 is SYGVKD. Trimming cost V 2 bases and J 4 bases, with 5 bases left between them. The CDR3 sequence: CAISENIETQYF. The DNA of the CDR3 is TGTGCCATCAGTGAGAACATAGAGACCCAGTACTTC.

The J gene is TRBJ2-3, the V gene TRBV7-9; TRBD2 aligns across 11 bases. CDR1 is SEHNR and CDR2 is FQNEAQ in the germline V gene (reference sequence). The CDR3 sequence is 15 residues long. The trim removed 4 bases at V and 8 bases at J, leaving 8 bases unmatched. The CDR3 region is CASSSGLAAPATQYF. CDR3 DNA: TGTGCCAGCAGCTCGGGACTAGCGGCCCCCGCTACGCAGTATTTT. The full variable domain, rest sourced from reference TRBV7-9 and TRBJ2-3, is DTGVSQNPRHKITKRGQNVTFRCDPISEHNRLYWYRQTLGQGPEFLTYFQNEAQLEKSRLLSDRFSAERPKGSFSTLEIQRTEQGDSAMYLCASSSGLAAPATQYFGPGTRLTVL.

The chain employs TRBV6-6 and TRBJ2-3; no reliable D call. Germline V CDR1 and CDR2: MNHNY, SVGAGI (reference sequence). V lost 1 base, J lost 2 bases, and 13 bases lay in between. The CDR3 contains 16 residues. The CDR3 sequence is CASSYYLEYSTDTQYF. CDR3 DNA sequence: TGTGCCAGCAGTTACTATCTGGAATACTCCACAGATACGCAGTATTTT.

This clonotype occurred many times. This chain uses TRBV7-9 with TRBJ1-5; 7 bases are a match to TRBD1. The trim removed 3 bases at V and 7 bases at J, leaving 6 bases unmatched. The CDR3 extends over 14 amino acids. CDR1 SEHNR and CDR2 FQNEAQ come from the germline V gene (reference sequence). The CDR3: CASSFEGGSQPQHF. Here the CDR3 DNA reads TGTGCCAGCAGCTTTGAAGGGGGCTCCCAGCCCCAGCATTTT.

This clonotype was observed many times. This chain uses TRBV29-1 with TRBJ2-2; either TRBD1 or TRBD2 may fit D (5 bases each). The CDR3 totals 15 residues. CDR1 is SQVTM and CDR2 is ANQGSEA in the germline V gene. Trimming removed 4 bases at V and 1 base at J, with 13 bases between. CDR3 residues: CSVVLQGVNTGELFF. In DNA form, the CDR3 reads TGCAGCGTTGTTCTCCAGGGAGTGAACACCGGGGAGCTGTTTTTT.

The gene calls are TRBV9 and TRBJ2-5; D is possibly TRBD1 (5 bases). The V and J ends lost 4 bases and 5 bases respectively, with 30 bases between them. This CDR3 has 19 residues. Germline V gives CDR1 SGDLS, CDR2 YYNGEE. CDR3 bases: TGTGCCAGCAGCCCGAGTAAAGGGGCCGGTTCAAATTTCGGGGAGACCCAGTACTTC. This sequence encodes CASSPSKGAGSNFGETQYF.

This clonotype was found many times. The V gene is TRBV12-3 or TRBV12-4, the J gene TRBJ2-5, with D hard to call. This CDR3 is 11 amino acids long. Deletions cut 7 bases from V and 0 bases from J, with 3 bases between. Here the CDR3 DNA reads TGTGCCAGCACCTACCAAGAGACCCAGTACTTC. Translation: CASTYQETQYF.